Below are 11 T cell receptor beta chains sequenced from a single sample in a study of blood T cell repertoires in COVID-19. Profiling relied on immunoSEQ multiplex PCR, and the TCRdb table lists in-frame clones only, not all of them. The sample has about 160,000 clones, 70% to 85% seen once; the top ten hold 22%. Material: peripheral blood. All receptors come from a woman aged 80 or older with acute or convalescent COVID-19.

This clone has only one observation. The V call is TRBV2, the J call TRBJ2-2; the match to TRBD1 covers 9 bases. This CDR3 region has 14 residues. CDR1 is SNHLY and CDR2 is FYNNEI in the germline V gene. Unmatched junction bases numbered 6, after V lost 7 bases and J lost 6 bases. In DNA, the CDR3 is TGTGCCAGCAATAGGGACAGGGTTCCCGGGGAGCTGTTTTTT. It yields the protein CASNRDRVPGELFF.

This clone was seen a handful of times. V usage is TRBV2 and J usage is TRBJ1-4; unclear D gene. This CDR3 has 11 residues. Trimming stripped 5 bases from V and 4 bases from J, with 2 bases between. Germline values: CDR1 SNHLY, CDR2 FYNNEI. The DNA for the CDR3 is TGTGCCAGCAGTCTTAATGAAAAACTGTTTTTT. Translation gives CASSLNEKLFF.

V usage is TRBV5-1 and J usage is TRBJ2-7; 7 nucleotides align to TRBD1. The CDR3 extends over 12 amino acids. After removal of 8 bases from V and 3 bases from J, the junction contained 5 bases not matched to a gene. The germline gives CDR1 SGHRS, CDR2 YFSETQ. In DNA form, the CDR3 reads TGCGCCAGTGCCCGGGACAGCTACGAGCAGTACTTC. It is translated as CASARDSYEQYF.

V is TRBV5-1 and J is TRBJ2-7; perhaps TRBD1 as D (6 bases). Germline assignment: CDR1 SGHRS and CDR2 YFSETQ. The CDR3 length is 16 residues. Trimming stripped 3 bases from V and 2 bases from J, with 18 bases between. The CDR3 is CASSSQTGGTTYEQYF. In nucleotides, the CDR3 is TGCGCCAGCAGCTCTCAGACAGGTGGGACGACCTACGAGCAGTACTTC.

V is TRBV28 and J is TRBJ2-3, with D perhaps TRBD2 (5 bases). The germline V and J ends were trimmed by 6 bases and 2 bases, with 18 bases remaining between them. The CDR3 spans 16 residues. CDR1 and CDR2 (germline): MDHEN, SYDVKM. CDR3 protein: CASSPAGIFDTDTQYF. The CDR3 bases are TGTGCCAGCAGCCCTGCCGGGATTTTTGACACAGATACGCAGTATTTT.

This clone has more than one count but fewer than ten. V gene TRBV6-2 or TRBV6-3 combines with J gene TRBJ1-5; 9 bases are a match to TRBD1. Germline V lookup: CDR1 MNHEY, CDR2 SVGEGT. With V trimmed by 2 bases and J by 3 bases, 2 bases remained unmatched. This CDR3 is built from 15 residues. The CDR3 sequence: CASSYRDRANQPQHF. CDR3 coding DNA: TGTGCCAGCAGTTACAGGGACAGGGCCAATCAGCCCCAGCATTTT.

This CDR3 is CSVEKGVQETQYF. The CDR3 DNA is TGCAGCGTTGAAAAGGGAGTCCAAGAGACCCAGTACTTC. The chain carries TRBV29-1 and TRBJ2-5; D is perhaps TRBD2 (5 bases). Germline V gene data show CDR1 as SQVTM and CDR2 as ANQGSEA. Trimming stripped 2 bases from V and 1 base from J, with 8 bases between. The CDR3 is 13 residues long.

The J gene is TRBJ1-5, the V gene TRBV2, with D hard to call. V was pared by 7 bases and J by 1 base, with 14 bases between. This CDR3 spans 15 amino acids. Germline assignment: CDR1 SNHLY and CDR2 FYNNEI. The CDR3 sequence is CASTMGGKSNQPQHF. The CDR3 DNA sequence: TGTGCCAGCACCATGGGAGGGAAGAGCAATCAGCCCCAGCATTTT.

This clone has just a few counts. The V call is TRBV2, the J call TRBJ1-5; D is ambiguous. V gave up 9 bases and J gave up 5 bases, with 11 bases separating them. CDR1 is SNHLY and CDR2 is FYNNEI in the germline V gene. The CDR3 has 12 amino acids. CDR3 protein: CARTEGDQPQHF. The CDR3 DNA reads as TGTGCCAGGACGGAGGGAGATCAGCCCCAGCATTTT. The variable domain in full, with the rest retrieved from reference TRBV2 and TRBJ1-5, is EPEVTQTPSHQVTQMGQEVILRCVPISNHLYFYWYRQILGQKVEFLVSFYNNEISEKSEIFDDQFSVERPDGSNFTLKIRSTKLEDSAMYFCARTEGDQPQHFGDGTRLSIL.

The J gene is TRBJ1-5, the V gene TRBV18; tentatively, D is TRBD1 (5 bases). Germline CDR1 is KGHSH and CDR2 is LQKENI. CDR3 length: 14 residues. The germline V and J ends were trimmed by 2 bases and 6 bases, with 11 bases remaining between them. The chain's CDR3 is CASSPRRDGQPQHF. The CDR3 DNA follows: TGTGCCAGCTCACCAAGGAGGGACGGTCAGCCCCAGCATTTT.

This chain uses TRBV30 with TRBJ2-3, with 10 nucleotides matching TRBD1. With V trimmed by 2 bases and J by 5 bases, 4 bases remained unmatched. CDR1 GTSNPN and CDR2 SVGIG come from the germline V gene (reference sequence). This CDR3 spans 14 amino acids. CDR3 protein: CAWSRQGARDTQYF. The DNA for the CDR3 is TGTGCCTGGAGTAGACAGGGGGCGCGAGATACGCAGTATTTT.